The 26 T cell receptor beta chains listed next were all sequenced from one sample in a study of OX40 agonist ivuxolimab in advanced cancers. The repertoire was sequenced with immunoSEQ multiplex PCR; TCRdb's copy has only in-frame clones and lacks some. The data contain 60,000 or so clones, roughly 90% of them singletons. The source material was CD4+ or CD8+ T cells sorted from blood, sampled in a trial of the OX40 agonist ivuxolimab. These receptors all come from an adult with an advanced solid tumor such as melanoma, head and neck, liver or kidney cancer.

The chain employs TRBV9 and TRBJ2-1; 13 nucleotides match TRBD2. This CDR3 has 15 amino acids. Losses at the gene ends were 4 bases for V and 6 bases for J; bases not matched to a gene: 4. The germline V gene encodes CDR1 SGDLS and CDR2 YYNGEE. CDR3 sequence (DNA): TGTGCCAGCAGCACTAGCGGGGGGGTGTCCAATGAGCAGTTCTTC. It codes for CASSTSGGVSNEQFF.

CDR3 DNA sequence: TGTGCCAGCAGTTGGGACAGGGCTAATGAGCAGTTCTTC. It encodes CASSWDRANEQFF. The rearrangement joins TRBV6-5 to TRBJ2-1; 9 bases map to TRBD1. Per germline, CDR1 MNHEY and CDR2 SVGAGI. J gave up 7 bases and V 4 bases, and 2 bases lay outside the gene matches. The CDR3 has 13 amino acids.

The genes are TRBV6-5 and TRBJ1-1, with TRBD1 as a possible D gene (5 bases). V gave up 10 bases and J gave up 4 bases, with 19 bases separating them. Looked up from germline, CDR1 is MNHEY and CDR2 is SVGAGI. CDR3 length equals 14 residues. The chain's CDR3 is CATSGGVRFTEAFF. The CDR3 region has the DNA TGTGCCACGTCCGGGGGGGTGAGGTTCACTGAAGCTTTCTTT.

CDR3 nucleotide sequence: TGTGCCAGCAGCTCCCAGGGGGGAAATGAAAAACTGTTTTTT. It translates to CASSSQGGNEKLFF. V gene TRBV7-9 combines with J gene TRBJ1-4, with TRBD1 matching over 7 bases. CDR3 size: 14 residues. V trimming: 4 bases; J trimming: 5 bases; junction bases outside the gene matches: 4. Germline-derived CDR1 and CDR2 are SEHNR and FQNEAQ (reference sequence).

The V gene is TRBV4-1, the J gene TRBJ1-2; a possible D gene is TRBD1 (5 bases). CDR3 length equals 13 residues. Per germline, CDR1 MGHRA and CDR2 YSYEKL. Trimming took off 3 bases at V and 4 bases at J, with 9 bases between the two ends. The CDR3 nucleotides are TGCGCCAGCAGCCACCCAGGGATCTATGGCTACACCTTC. This gives the protein CASSHPGIYGYTF.

V is TRBV6-1 and J is TRBJ2-7; 9 bases are a match to TRBD2. The CDR3 contains 16 residues. Germline lookup yields CDR1 MNHNS and CDR2 SASEGT. With 1 base clipped from V and 2 bases from J, the junction kept 6 bases outside the gene matches. The CDR3 DNA reads TGTGCCAGCAGTGAAGGGGCGGGAGGGACTCCCTACGAGCAGTACGTC. Its translation: CASSEGAGGTPYEQYV.

V and J are TRBV6-1 and TRBJ1-2; no clear D. This CDR3 comprises 14 residues. The germline V gene encodes CDR1 MNHNS and CDR2 SASEGT. V lost 6 bases and J 2 bases, leaving 13 bases between the germline ends. The CDR3 here is CASRGFPANYGYTF. CDR3 sequence (DNA): TGTGCCAGCAGGGGATTTCCGGCCAACTATGGCTACACCTTC.

This clone is a singleton in its sample. The chain couples TRBV28 to TRBJ2-1; D may be TRBD1 (6 bases). Per the germline V gene, CDR1 is MDHEN and CDR2 is SYDVKM. The CDR3 runs to 14 residues. V shed 7 bases and J shed 8 bases, with 18 bases lying between them. For the CDR3, the DNA is TGTGCCAGCACCGATGGCGAGGGGGTACATGAGCAGTTCTTC. Translation: CASTDGEGVHEQFF.

This clone was counted a single time. V is TRBV6-5 and J is TRBJ2-7; 7 bases are a match to TRBD1. Germline-derived CDR1 and CDR2 are MNHEY and SVGAGI. Trimming cost V 4 bases and J 5 bases; bases outside gene matches: 11. The CDR3 is made up of 15 amino acids. The CDR3 loop is CASSSRSQGYHEQYV. CDR3 coding DNA: TGTGCCAGCAGTTCGCGGTCACAGGGGTACCACGAGCAGTACGTC.

This chain connects TRBV27 to TRBJ2-1, with 7 bases aligning to TRBD2. The CDR3 totals 15 residues. Germline V gene data show CDR1 as MNHEY and CDR2 as SMNVEV (reference sequence). V was clipped by 2 bases and J by 6 bases; unmatched bases: 7. The CDR3 here is CASSLAAGVGNEQFF. The CDR3 DNA is TGTGCCAGCAGTTTAGCGGCGGGAGTAGGCAATGAGCAGTTCTTC.

This chain uses TRBV6-5 with TRBJ1-5; possibly TRBD1 for D (6 bases). Germline CDR1 and CDR2: MNHEY and SVGAGI. The V and J ends lost 5 bases and 5 bases respectively, with 10 bases between them. The CDR3 is 13 residues long. The CDR3 region is CASSPTGYQPQHF. In DNA, the CDR3 is TGTGCCAGCAGTCCGACAGGTTATCAGCCCCAGCATTTT.

The rearrangement links TRBV4-2 to TRBJ2-3, with D tentatively TRBD1 (5 bases). The germline gives CDR1 LGHNA, CDR2 YNFKEQ. The CDR3 covers 17 residues. Deletions cut 1 base from V and 6 bases from J, with 20 bases between. The CDR3 sequence: CASSQGPQGPWGDTQYF. Written as DNA, the CDR3 is TGTGCCAGCAGCCAAGGCCCCCAGGGCCCCTGGGGTGATACGCAGTATTTT.

The gene calls are TRBV15 and TRBJ1-1; D remains ambiguous. Germline assignment: CDR1 LNHNV and CDR2 YYDKDF (reference sequence). V lost 5 bases, J lost 0 bases, and 7 bases lay in between. The CDR3 has 13 amino acids. The DNA for the CDR3 is TGTGCCACCAGCGGAACTATGAACACTGAAGCTTTCTTT. It encodes CATSGTMNTEAFF.

This chain uses TRBV19 with TRBJ1-2; tentatively, D is TRBD1 (6 bases). Trimming cost V 1 base and J 4 bases, with 13 bases left between them. Germline assignment: CDR1 LNHDA and CDR2 SQIVND (reference sequence). The CDR3 sequence is 15 residues long. This CDR3 reads CASSIGQGRLYGYTF. The CDR3 DNA is TGTGCCAGTAGTATAGGGCAGGGGCGACTCTATGGCTACACCTTC.

The chain couples TRBV19 to TRBJ2-1, with 9 bases matching TRBD2. The V gene end was trimmed by 1 base and the J gene end by 4 bases; junction bases not matched to a gene: 2. The germline gives CDR1 LNHDA, CDR2 SQIVND (reference sequence). The CDR3 covers 15 residues. The CDR3 DNA is TGTGCCAGTAGTATAGTAGCGGGAGATTACAATGAGCAGTTCTTC. It encodes CASSIVAGDYNEQFF.

The J gene is TRBJ1-2, the V gene TRBV30; 7 bases line up with TRBD1. The V gene end was trimmed by 4 bases and the J gene end by 6 bases; junction bases not matched to a gene: 2. Germline CDR1 is GTSNPN and CDR2 is SVGIG (reference sequence). The CDR3 length is 11 residues. In DNA form, the CDR3 reads TGTGCCTGGACAGGGGGGAATGGCTACACCTTC. The encoded protein is CAWTGGNGYTF.

The rearrangement uses TRBV6-6 and TRBJ2-7; 9 positions agree with TRBD1. Germline lookup yields CDR1 MNHNY and CDR2 SVGAGI (reference sequence). This CDR3 contains 16 residues. With 0 bases clipped from V and 3 bases from J, the junction kept 6 bases outside the gene matches. The CDR3 is CASSYSADRGDYEQYF. CDR3 in DNA: TGTGCCAGCAGTTACTCTGCGGACAGGGGAGACTACGAGCAGTACTTC.

The chain links TRBV28 to TRBJ2-3; 11 bases fit TRBD2. Unmatched junction bases numbered 5, after V lost 5 bases and J lost 4 bases. The CDR3 has 15 amino acids. Germline CDR1 and CDR2: MDHEN and SYDVKM. The CDR3 DNA is TGTGCCAGCAGTGGGGGACTAGCGGATCCAGATACGCAGTATTTT. Translated, it gives CASSGGLADPDTQYF.

To note about this clone: This sample also contains other DNA sequences that code for the same CDR3. This chain links TRBV30 with TRBJ1-1; TRBD1 is a possible D gene (6 bases). CDR1 and CDR2 (germline): GTSNPN, SVGIG (reference sequence). The V end was cut by 0 bases, the J end by 4 bases, with 9 bases between. The CDR3 sequence is 13 residues long. The CDR3 here is CAWSVGGGTEAFF. CDR3 in DNA: TGTGCCTGGAGTGTAGGGGGAGGCACTGAAGCTTTCTTT.

The chain uses TRBV6-1 and TRBJ2-1; D is possibly TRBD1 (6 bases). V lost 5 bases and J lost 6, with 11 bases in between. Looked up from germline, CDR1 is MNHNS and CDR2 is SASEGT. The CDR3 length is 13 residues. The CDR3 DNA reads as TGTGCCAGCAGTCAAACAGGGACCAATGAGCAGTTCTTC. This encodes CASSQTGTNEQFF.

This clone is a singleton in its sample. V gene TRBV30 combines with J gene TRBJ1-3; the D is unclear. The length of the CDR3 is 10 residues. Trimming left V 2 bases short and J 14 bases short, with 10 bases between. CDR1 GTSNPN and CDR2 SVGIG come from the germline V gene (reference sequence). The CDR3 sequence is CAWSHGRVYF. The DNA of the CDR3 is TGTGCCTGGAGTCACGGACGGGTATATTTT.

The chain has TRBV4-1 and TRBJ1-1; D call uncertain. CDR1 and CDR2 (germline): MGHRA, YSYEKL. The V and J ends lost 2 bases and 0 bases respectively, with 10 bases between them. This CDR3 comprises 15 residues. The CDR3 sequence: CASSQHGQLNTEAFF. The DNA for the CDR3 is TGCGCCAGCAGCCAACATGGTCAGCTGAACACTGAAGCTTTCTTT.

This chain joins TRBV7-8 and TRBJ1-5, with 8 positions matching TRBD1. The length of the CDR3 is 15 residues. CDR1 and CDR2 from the germline V gene are SGHVS and FQNEAQ. The V segment lost 5 bases and the J segment 6 bases; nucleotides outside the gene matches: 9. CDR3 sequence: CASSDQGAKGQPQHF. CDR3 coding DNA: TGTGCCAGCAGCGACCAGGGGGCAAAGGGTCAGCCCCAGCATTTT.

The chain couples TRBV4-1 to TRBJ1-4, with 11 bases matching TRBD1. The ends lost 4 bases at V and 8 bases at J; junction bases unmatched: 6. The CDR3 length is 15 residues. Germline V lookup: CDR1 MGHRA, CDR2 YSYEKL. CDR3 coding DNA: TGCGCCAGCAGCCTCTCGGGACAGGGGGGCGAAAAACTGTTTTTT. Its translation: CASSLSGQGGEKLFF.

V gene TRBV30 combines with J gene TRBJ1-5, with D perhaps matching TRBD1 (5 bases). The CDR3 is 15 residues long. The ends were cut back, 0 bases at V and 6 bases at J, with 15 bases in the middle. Germline V gene data show CDR1 as GTSNPN and CDR2 as SVGIG (reference sequence). CDR3 DNA: TGTGCCTGGAGTGTGGTCGGAGGGGCAGGTCAGCCCCAGCATTTT. Translation: CAWSVVGGAGQPQHF.

The chain links TRBV6-6 to TRBJ1-1; 7 nucleotides line up with TRBD1. Germline-derived CDR1 and CDR2 are MNHNY and SVGAGI (reference sequence). The CDR3 loop spans 15 amino acids. The V gene end was trimmed by 6 bases and the J gene end by 0 bases; junction bases not matched to a gene: 7. Here the CDR3 reads CASSKRQGLNTEAFF. The CDR3 nucleotides read TGTGCCAGCAGCAAGAGACAGGGTCTGAACACTGAAGCTTTCTTT.